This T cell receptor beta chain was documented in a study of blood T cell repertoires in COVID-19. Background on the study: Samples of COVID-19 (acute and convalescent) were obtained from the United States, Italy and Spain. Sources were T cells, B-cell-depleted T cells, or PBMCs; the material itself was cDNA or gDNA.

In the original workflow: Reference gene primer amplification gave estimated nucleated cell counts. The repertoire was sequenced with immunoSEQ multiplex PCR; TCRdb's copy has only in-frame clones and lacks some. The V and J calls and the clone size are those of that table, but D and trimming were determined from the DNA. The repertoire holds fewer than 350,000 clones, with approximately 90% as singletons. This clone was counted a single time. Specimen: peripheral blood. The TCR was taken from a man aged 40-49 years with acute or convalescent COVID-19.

DNA of the CDR3: TGCAGTGCTAGTGGGACAGGGGGTCTTAATGAAAAACTGTTTTTT. Protein: CSASGTGGLNEKLFF. The chain joins TRBV20-1 to TRBJ1-4, with 11 bases identical to TRBD1. The V and J ends lost 3 bases and 4 bases, in that order; junction bases with no gene match: 4. The CDR3 runs 15 residues. The V gene's germline CDR1 is DFQATT and CDR2 SNEGSKA (reference sequence).